The clone carrying this TCR beta chain was seen only a few times. Its specificity is not known. This sample is drawn from a study of graft-versus-host responses after intestinal transplantation. Study-wide context: Every recipient underwent anti-thymocyte globulin induction, then tacrolimus and steroids for approximately 3 years.

CDR1 is SNHLY, CDR2 FYNNEI, per germline. The CDR3 runs to 13 residues. V was pared by 1 base and J by 0 bases, with 4 bases between. The study's findings and limits: Recipient marrow contained GvH clones, some of which appeared first in ileum or blood. The presence of high graft-versus-host to host-versus-graft clonal ratios in allografts characterized patients with graft-donor T cell macrochimerism.

Assay used: immunoSEQ multiplex PCR; TCRdb lists only in-frame clones, some missing. The sample has around 88,000 clones, roughly 90% seen once. The chain carries TRBV2 and TRBJ2-7; no definite D call. The source was unstimulated CD8+ T cells sorted from spleen or lymph node cells, collected before transplant. This TCR came from a human donor who was the organ donor for an intestinal transplant. CDR3 residues: CASSEGTSYEQYF. The DNA of the CDR3 is TGTGCCAGCAGTGAAGGGACCTCCTACGAGCAGTACTTC.